This is a list of T cell receptor beta chains from one sample in a study of T cells in Graves' hyperthyroidism and ophthalmopathy. One entry per CDR3 protein, called by TCRdb with MiXCR from the multiplex PCR reads. The sample includes about 690,000 distinct CDR3 sequences, 17% seen only once; the top ten take 15%. Material: blood. The receptors were gathered from a man in his fifties or sixties with Graves' hyperthyroidism. CDR3s include the opening cysteine and the closing phenylalanine or tryptophan. The D gene is left open where the match is weak. The size field is filled for only some rows; it gives once, few, many or a size class.

clone size: few
J gene: TRBJ2-7
V gene: TRBV28
D gene: TRBD1
CDR3 length: 15
CDR3 protein: CASSFGTGPPREQYF
CDR3 DNA: TGTGCCAGCAGTTTCGGGACAGGGCCCCCTCGCGAGCAGTACTTC

clone size: few
J gene: TRBJ1-1
V gene: TRBV29-1
D gene: -
CDR3 length: 12
CDR3 protein: CSVETIHTEAFF
CDR3 DNA: TGCAGCGTTGAAACAATCCACACTGAAGCTTTCTTT

clone size: many
J gene: TRBJ2-2
V gene: TRBV24-1
D gene: -
CDR3 length: 13
CDR3 protein: CATMQGNTGELFF
CDR3 DNA: TGTGCCACCATGCAGGGGAACACCGGGGAGCTGTTTTTT

clone size: few
J gene: TRBJ2-7
V gene: TRBV11-2
D gene: -
CDR3 length: 15
CDR3 protein: CASSLDQLYSYEQYF
CDR3 DNA: TGTGCCAGCAGCTTAGATCAGTTGTACTCCTACGAGCAGTACTTC

clone size: many
J gene: TRBJ1-2
V gene: TRBV28
D gene: -
CDR3 length: 12
CDR3 protein: CASSPSIRGYTF
CDR3 DNA: TGTGCCAGCAGTCCTAGCATCAGGGGCTACACCTTC

clone size: many
J gene: TRBJ2-6
V gene: TRBV27
D gene: -
CDR3 length: 18
CDR3 protein: CASSLSPPGPGWANVLTF
CDR3 DNA: TGTGCCAGCAGTTTATCCCCCCCGGGACCTGGTTGGGCCAACGTCCTGACTTTC

clone size: -
J gene: TRBJ1-1
V gene: TRBV7-2
D gene: -
CDR3 length: 13
CDR3 protein: CASSPYGGTEAFF
CDR3 DNA: TGTGCCAGCAGCCCCTACGGGGGGACTGAAGCTTTCTTT

clone size: -
J gene: TRBJ1-5
V gene: TRBV18
D gene: -
CDR3 length: 14
CDR3 protein: CASSSTDKNQPQHF
CDR3 DNA: TGTGCCAGCTCCTCCACTGACAAAAATCAGCCCCAGCATTTT

clone size: few
J gene: TRBJ1-2
V gene: TRBV12-3/TRBV12-4
D gene: -
CDR3 length: 15
CDR3 protein: CASSLGSGLGYGYTF
CDR3 DNA: TGTGCCAGCAGTTTAGGGTCGGGGCTCGGCTATGGCTACACCTTC

clone size: many
J gene: TRBJ2-7
V gene: TRBV24-1
D gene: -
CDR3 length: 15
CDR3 protein: CATSPSSGVGYEQYF
CDR3 DNA: TGTGCCACCAGTCCGTCTTCAGGGGTTGGTTACGAGCAGTACTTC

clone size: -
J gene: TRBJ1-1
V gene: TRBV20-1
D gene: -
CDR3 length: 14
CDR3 protein: CSARDRVLNTEAFF
CDR3 DNA: TGCAGTGCTAGAGACAGGGTCCTGAACACTGAAGCTTTCTTT

clone size: many
J gene: TRBJ2-7
V gene: TRBV7-2
D gene: TRBD2
CDR3 length: 15
CDR3 protein: CASSLGLAGLYEQYF
CDR3 DNA: TGTGCCAGCAGCTTAGGACTAGCGGGGCTTTACGAGCAGTACTTC

clone size: -
J gene: TRBJ2-5
V gene: TRBV27
D gene: -
CDR3 length: 16
CDR3 protein: CASSLYEPSAQETQYF
CDR3 DNA: TGTGCCAGCAGTTTATACGAGCCTAGCGCCCAAGAGACCCAGTACTTC

clone size: few
J gene: TRBJ2-1
V gene: TRBV28
D gene: -
CDR3 length: 15
CDR3 protein: CASSFSSQYYNEQFF
CDR3 DNA: TGTGCCAGCAGTTTTTCTAGCCAGTACTACAATGAGCAGTTCTTC

clone size: many
J gene: TRBJ2-1
V gene: TRBV11-2
D gene: TRBD2
CDR3 length: 19
CDR3 protein: CASSKGLAGGRSSYNEQFF
CDR3 DNA: TGTGCCAGCAGCAAAGGACTAGCGGGAGGACGGAGCTCCTACAATGAGCAGTTCTTC

clone size: many
J gene: TRBJ2-1
V gene: TRBV6-1
D gene: TRBD2
CDR3 length: 16
CDR3 protein: CASTRQRTSGSGEQFF
CDR3 DNA: TGTGCCAGCACCAGGCAAAGGACTAGCGGGAGTGGTGAGCAGTTCTTC

clone size: few
J gene: TRBJ2-7
V gene: TRBV4-1
D gene: -
CDR3 length: 15
CDR3 protein: CASSQDSAGTYEQYF
CDR3 DNA: TGCGCCAGCAGCCAAGATAGCGCAGGGACCTACGAGCAGTACTTC

clone size: -
J gene: TRBJ2-1
V gene: TRBV7-9
D gene: TRBD1
CDR3 length: 15
CDR3 protein: CASSPGQGMFYEQFF
CDR3 DNA: TGTGCCAGCAGCCCGGGACAGGGGATGTTCTATGAGCAGTTCTTC

clone size: -
J gene: TRBJ2-7
V gene: TRBV18
D gene: TRBD2
CDR3 length: 15
CDR3 protein: CASSPPTSATYEQYF
CDR3 DNA: TGTGCCAGCTCACCACCAACTAGCGCAACCTACGAGCAGTACTTC

clone size: many
J gene: TRBJ1-2
V gene: TRBV19
D gene: -
CDR3 length: 13
CDR3 protein: CASSIADNYGYTF
CDR3 DNA: TGTGCCAGTAGTATAGCAGATAACTATGGCTACACCTTC

clone size: once
J gene: TRBJ2-3
V gene: TRBV7-9
D gene: TRBD2
CDR3 length: 16
CDR3 protein: CASSSPLAGVGYTQYF
CDR3 DNA: TGTGCCAGCAGCTCCCCCCTAGCGGGAGTCGGGTATACGCAGTATTTT

clone size: -
J gene: TRBJ1-5
V gene: TRBV9
D gene: -
CDR3 length: 13
CDR3 protein: CASSVGPNQPQHF
CDR3 DNA: TGTGCCAGCAGCGTTGGGCCCAATCAGCCCCAGCATTTT

clone size: many
J gene: TRBJ2-7
V gene: TRBV6-1
D gene: -
CDR3 length: 15
CDR3 protein: CASSSGTLNSYEQYF
CDR3 DNA: TGTGCCAGCAGTTCCGGGACACTTAACTCCTACGAGCAGTACTTC

clone size: -
J gene: TRBJ1-2
V gene: TRBV7-9
D gene: -
CDR3 length: 15
CDR3 protein: CASSLIAGAPYGYTF
CDR3 DNA: TGTGCCAGCAGCTTGATTGCGGGGGCGCCCTATGGCTACACCTTC

clone size: -
J gene: TRBJ2-7
V gene: TRBV28
D gene: TRBD1
CDR3 length: 15
CDR3 protein: CASSPGTDLYYEQYF
CDR3 DNA: TGTGCCAGCAGTCCCGGGACAGACTTGTACTACGAGCAGTACTTC

clone size: many
J gene: TRBJ1-5
V gene: TRBV20-1
D gene: TRBD1
CDR3 length: 16
CDR3 protein: CSATGGNSIVNQPQHF
CDR3 DNA: TGCAGTGCTACAGGGGGCAATTCAATTGTCAATCAGCCCCAGCATTTT

clone size: many
J gene: TRBJ2-7
V gene: TRBV2
D gene: -
CDR3 length: 14
CDR3 protein: CASSALGSGYEQYF
CDR3 DNA: TGTGCCAGCAGTGCTTTGGGGTCGGGCTACGAGCAGTACTTC

clone size: -
J gene: TRBJ2-1
V gene: TRBV3-1
D gene: -
CDR3 length: 13
CDR3 protein: CASSQGSGNEQFF
CDR3 DNA: TGTGCCAGCAGCCAAGGGAGCGGTAATGAGCAGTTCTTC

clone size: -
J gene: TRBJ2-7
V gene: TRBV20-1
D gene: TRBD1
CDR3 length: 13
CDR3 protein: CSARTGVSYEQYF
CDR3 DNA: TGCAGTGCTAGGACAGGGGTCTCCTACGAGCAGTACTTC